This TCR beta chain appears in the sequencing data of a study of identifying expanded T cells in peripheral blood. Turning to this clone: What it recognizes is unknown.

Sequencing was performed with immunoSEQ multiplex PCR; in TCRdb, only in-frame clones are kept and a portion is missing. The table lists 84,000 or so clones, around 90% of them singletons. General observations from the study: Clone count variance between roughly 2-week samples rose with total template count.

CDR1 is LNHDA, CDR2 SQIVND, per germline (reference sequence). The CDR3 spans 16 residues. V was shortened by 7 bases and J by 4 bases, with 21 bases between the two germline ends. Sequencing was performed on blood. The sequence came from a person aged 18-70 years in good health. The rearrangement links TRBV19 to TRBJ2-3; the D call may be TRBD1 or TRBD2 (5 bases each). The CDR3 coding sequence is TGTGCCAGTAACCCCACGGGGCTAGCAAGCGCAGATACGCAGTATTTT. Its protein is CASNPTGLASADTQYF.